Below, 7 T cell receptor beta chains from the same sample are listed, as sequenced in a study of cytomegalovirus exposure and HLA in healthy donors. The PCR was carried out with 60 Vbeta primers and 13 Jbeta primers. This table comes from immunoSEQ multiplex PCR, and its TCRdb copy is limited to in-frame clones, with some not included. The sample includes approximately 80,000 clones, less than 80% of them seen just once. The sequencing sample was made of PBMCs. These receptors were obtained from a man between 25 and 39 years old in good health and CMV-seropositive.

The CDR3, as DNA: TGTGCCAGCAGCTTGGGGCCTGGGGGCGCGGAGACCCAGTACTTC. Protein: CASSLGPGGAETQYF. The V gene is TRBV5-6, the J gene TRBJ2-5, with D tentatively TRBD1 (6 bases). The V gene's germline CDR1 is SGHDT and CDR2 YYEEEE. The CDR3 loop spans 15 amino acids. Trimming removed 0 bases at V and 5 bases at J, with 14 bases between.

This clone was observed a few times. This rearrangement joins TRBV5-1 to TRBJ2-7; 7 bases agree with TRBD1. CDR1 and CDR2 from the germline V gene are SGHRS and YFSETQ. V lost 5 bases, J lost 4 bases, and 6 bases stayed unmatched. CDR3 length: 13 amino acids. The CDR3 DNA follows: TGCGCCAGCAGTTCCAGGGGGAATTACGAGCAGTACTTC. Protein sequence: CASSSRGNYEQYF.

The V and J genes are TRBV28 and TRBJ1-1; D might be TRBD1 (5 bases). V was cut by 3 bases and J by 2 bases, with 16 bases left in between. CDR1 is MDHEN and CDR2 is SYDVKM in the germline V gene. The CDR3 is 16 amino acids. The CDR3 coding sequence is TGTGCCAGCAGTTTTTTCCAAGGAGGGACCAACACTGAAGCTTTCTTT. Protein product: CASSFFQGGTNTEAFF.

This sequence joins TRBV7-9 and TRBJ2-1, with 7 positions matching TRBD2. Germline V gives CDR1 SEHNR, CDR2 FQNEAQ (reference sequence). The CDR3 consists of 14 residues. J was trimmed by 6 bases and V by 7 bases; bases with no gene match: 9. Written as DNA, the CDR3 is TGTGCCAGCACCTACCTGGGGGGGGGCAATGAGCAGTTCTTC. Its translation: CASTYLGGGNEQFF. Together with reference TRBV7-9 and TRBJ2-1, the CDR3 gives the full variable domain: DTGVSQNPRHKITKRGQNVTFRCDPISEHNRLYWYRQTLGQGPEFLTYFQNEAQLEKSRLLSDRFSAERPKGSFSTLEIQRTEQGDSAMYLCASTYLGGGNEQFFGPGTRLTVL.

This clone was recorded a few times. V and J are TRBV29-1 and TRBJ1-3; D remains ambiguous. CDR3 length equals 13 residues. Trimming took 5 bases from V and 4 from J, leaving 12 bases between them. Germline CDR1 reads SQVTM; CDR2 reads ANQGSEA. CDR3 in DNA: TGCAGCGTTTGTCTTACAGACGGAAACACCATATATTTT. It is translated as CSVCLTDGNTIYF.

The rearrangement joins TRBV7-9 to TRBJ2-7; D is unresolved. CDR1 and CDR2 from the germline V gene are SEHNR and FQNEAQ (reference sequence). Between the trimmed V and J ends, which lost 4 bases and 5 bases, there was a span of 3 bases. This CDR3 is built from 10 residues. The DNA for the CDR3 is TGTGCCAGCAGCTGCGACGAGCAGTACTTC. This codes for CASSCDEQYF.

This clone showed up just a few times. CDR3: CASSLDRTGELFF. CDR3 DNA: TGTGCCAGCAGTCTAGACAGGACCGGGGAGCTGTTTTTT. The V and J genes are TRBV2 and TRBJ2-2; a weak D match, TRBD1 (6 bases). The CDR3 has 13 residues. The ends were cut back, 5 bases at V and 5 bases at J, with 9 bases in the middle. Germline V CDR1 and CDR2: SNHLY, FYNNEI. Using reference TRBV2 and TRBJ2-2 for the parts outside the CDR3, the full variable domain is EPEVTQTPSHQVTQMGQEVILRCVPISNHLYFYWYRQILGQKVEFLVSFYNNEISEKSEIFDDQFSVERPDGSNFTLKIRSTKLEDSAMYFCASSLDRTGELFFGEGSRLTVL.